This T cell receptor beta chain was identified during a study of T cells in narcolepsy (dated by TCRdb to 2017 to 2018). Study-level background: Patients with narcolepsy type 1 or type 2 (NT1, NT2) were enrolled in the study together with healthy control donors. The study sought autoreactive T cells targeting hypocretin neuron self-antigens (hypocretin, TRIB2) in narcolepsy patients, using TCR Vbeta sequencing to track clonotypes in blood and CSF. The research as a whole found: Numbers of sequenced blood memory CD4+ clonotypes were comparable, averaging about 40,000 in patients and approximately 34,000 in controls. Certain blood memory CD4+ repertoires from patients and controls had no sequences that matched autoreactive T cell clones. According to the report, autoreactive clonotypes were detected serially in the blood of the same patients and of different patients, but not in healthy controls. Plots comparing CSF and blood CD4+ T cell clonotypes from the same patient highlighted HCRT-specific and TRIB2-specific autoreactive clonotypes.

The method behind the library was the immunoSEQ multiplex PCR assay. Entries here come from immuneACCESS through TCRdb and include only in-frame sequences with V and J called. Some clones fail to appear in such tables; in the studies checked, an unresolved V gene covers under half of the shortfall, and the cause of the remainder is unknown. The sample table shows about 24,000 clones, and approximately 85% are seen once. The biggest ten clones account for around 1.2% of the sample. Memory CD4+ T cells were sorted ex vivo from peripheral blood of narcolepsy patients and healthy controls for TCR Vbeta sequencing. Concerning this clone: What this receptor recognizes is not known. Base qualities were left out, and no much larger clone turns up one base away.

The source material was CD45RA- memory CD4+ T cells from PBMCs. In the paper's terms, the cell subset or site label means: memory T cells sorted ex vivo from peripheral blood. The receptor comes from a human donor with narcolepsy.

The CDR3 protein sequence reads: CASSEITSAYNEQFF. The nucleotide sequence reads as follows: TGTGCCAGCAGTGAAATAACTAGCGCCTACAATGAGCAGTTCTTC. Recombination joined TRBV2 with TRBJ2-1, with 7 bases in between that match TRBD2. Trimming removed 2 bases from V and 2 bases from J; the gene matches leave 3 bases unexplained. From cysteine to phenylalanine, the CDR3 is 15 amino acids long. CDR3 DNA is the only sequence kept; it has 45 bases, read in frame from the first base. CDR1 and CDR2 are drawn from the germline V gene: SNHLY, FYNNEI.